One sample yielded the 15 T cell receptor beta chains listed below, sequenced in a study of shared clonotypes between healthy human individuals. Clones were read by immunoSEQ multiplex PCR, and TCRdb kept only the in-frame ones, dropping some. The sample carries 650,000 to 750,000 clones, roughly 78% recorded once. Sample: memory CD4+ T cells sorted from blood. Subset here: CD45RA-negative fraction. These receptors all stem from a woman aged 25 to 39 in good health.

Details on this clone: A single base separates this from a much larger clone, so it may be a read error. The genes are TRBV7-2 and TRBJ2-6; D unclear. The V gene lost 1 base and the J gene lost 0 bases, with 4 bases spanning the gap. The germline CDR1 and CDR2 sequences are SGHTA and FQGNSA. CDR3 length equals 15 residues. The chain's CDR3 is CASSLVGSGANVLTF. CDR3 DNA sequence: TGTGCCAGCAGCTTAGTGGGCTCTGGGGCCAACGTCCTGACTTTC.

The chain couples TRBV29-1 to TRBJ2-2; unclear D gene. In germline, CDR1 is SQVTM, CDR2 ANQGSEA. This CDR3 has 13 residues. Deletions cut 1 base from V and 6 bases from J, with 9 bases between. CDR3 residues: CSVEVTVAGELFF. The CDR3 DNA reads TGCAGCGTTGAAGTAACAGTTGCCGGGGAGCTGTTTTTT.

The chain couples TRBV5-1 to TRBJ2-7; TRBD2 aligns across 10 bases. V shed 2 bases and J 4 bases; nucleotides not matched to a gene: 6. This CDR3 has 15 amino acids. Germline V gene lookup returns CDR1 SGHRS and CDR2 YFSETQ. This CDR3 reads CASSFNLAGEYEQYF. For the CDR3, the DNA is TGCGCCAGCAGCTTTAACCTAGCGGGAGAGTACGAGCAGTACTTC.

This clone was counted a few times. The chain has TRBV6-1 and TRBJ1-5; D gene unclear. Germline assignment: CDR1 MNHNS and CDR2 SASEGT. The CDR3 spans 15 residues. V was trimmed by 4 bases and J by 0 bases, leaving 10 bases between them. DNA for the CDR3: TGTGCCAGCAGTGTAAGGGATTATAGCAATCAGCCCCAGCATTTT. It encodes CASSVRDYSNQPQHF.

CDR3 amino acids: CASSEFNRPGTDTQYF. CDR3 DNA: TGTGCCAGCAGTGAATTTAACAGGCCAGGCACAGATACGCAGTATTTT. This chain connects TRBV25-1 to TRBJ2-3; D may be TRBD1 (5 bases). The CDR3 loop spans 16 amino acids. Germline values: CDR1 MGHDK, CDR2 SYGVNS. Trimming removed 1 base from V and 1 base from J, with 12 bases in between.

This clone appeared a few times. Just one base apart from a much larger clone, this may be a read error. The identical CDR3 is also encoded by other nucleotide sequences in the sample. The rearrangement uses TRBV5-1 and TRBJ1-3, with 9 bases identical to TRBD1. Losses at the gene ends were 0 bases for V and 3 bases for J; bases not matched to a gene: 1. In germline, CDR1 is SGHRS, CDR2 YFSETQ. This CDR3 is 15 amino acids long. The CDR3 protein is CASSLGDRDGNTIYF. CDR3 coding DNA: TGCGCCAGCAGCTTGGGGGACAGGGATGGAAACACCATATATTTT. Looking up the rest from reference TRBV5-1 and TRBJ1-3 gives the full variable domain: KAGVTQTPRYLIKTRGQQVTLSCSPISGHRSVSWYQQTPGQGLQFLFEYFSETQRNKGNFPGRFSGRQFSNSRSEMNVSTLELGDSALYLCASSLGDRDGNTIYFGEGSWLTVV.

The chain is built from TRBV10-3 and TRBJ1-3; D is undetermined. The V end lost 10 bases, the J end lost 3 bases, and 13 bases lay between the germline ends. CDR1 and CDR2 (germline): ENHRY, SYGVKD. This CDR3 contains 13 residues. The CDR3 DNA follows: TGTGCCACCTACCACACAGATGGAAACACCATATATTTT. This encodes CATYHTDGNTIYF.

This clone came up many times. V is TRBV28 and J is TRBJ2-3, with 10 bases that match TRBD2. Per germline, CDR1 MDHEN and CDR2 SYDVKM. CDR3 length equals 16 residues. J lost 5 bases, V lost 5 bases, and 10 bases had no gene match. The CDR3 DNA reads TGTGCCAGCAGTCCCCTTCTAGCGGGAGTAGGAGATACGCAGTATTTT. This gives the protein CASSPLLAGVGDTQYF. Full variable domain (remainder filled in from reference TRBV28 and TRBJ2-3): DVKVTQSSRYLVKRTGEKVFLECVQDMDHENMFWYRQDPGLGLRLIYFSYDVKMKEKGDIPEGYSVSREKKERFSLILESASTNQTSMYLCASSPLLAGVGDTQYFGPGTRLTVL.

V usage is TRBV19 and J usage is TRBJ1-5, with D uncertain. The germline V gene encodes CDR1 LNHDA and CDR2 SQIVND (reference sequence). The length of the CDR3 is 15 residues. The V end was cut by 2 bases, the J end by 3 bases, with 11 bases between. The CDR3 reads CASSISGMVNQPQHF. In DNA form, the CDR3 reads TGTGCCAGTAGTATATCGGGGATGGTCAATCAGCCCCAGCATTTT.

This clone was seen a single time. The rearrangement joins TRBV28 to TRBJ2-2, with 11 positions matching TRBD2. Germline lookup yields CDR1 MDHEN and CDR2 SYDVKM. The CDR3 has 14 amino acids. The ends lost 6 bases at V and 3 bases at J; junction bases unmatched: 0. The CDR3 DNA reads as TGTGCCAGCAGGACTAGCGGGGACACCGGGGAGCTGTTTTTT. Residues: CASRTSGDTGELFF.

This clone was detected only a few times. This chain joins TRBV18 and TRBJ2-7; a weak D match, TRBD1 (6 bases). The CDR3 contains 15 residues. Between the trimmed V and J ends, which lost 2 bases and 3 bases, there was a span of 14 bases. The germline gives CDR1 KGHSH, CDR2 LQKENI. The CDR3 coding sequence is TGTGCCAGCTCACCAGGAGTACAGGGTAGCTACGAGCAGTACTTC. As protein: CASSPGVQGSYEQYF.

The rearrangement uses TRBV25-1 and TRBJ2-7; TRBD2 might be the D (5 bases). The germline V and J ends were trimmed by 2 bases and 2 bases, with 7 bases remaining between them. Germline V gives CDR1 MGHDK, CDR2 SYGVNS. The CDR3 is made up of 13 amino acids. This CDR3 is CASSEDGTYEQYF. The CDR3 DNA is TGTGCCAGCAGTGAAGACGGGACCTACGAGCAGTACTTC.

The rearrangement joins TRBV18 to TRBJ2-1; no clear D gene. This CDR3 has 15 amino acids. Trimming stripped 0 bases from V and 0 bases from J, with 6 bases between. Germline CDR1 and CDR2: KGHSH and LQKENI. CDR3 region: CASSPPPDSYNEQFF. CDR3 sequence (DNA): TGTGCCAGCTCACCACCGCCGGACTCCTACAATGAGCAGTTCTTC.

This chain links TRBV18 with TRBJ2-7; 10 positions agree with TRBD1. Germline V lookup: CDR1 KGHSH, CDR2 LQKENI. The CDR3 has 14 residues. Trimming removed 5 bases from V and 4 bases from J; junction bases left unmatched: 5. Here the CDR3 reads CASSSGQGLYEQYF. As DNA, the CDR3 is TGTGCCAGCTCATCGGGACAGGGGTTATACGAGCAGTACTTC.

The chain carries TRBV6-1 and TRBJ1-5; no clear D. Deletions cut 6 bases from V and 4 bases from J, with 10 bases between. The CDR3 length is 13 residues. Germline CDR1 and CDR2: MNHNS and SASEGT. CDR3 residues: CASRVADNQPQHF. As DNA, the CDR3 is TGTGCCAGCAGGGTGGCAGATAATCAGCCCCAGCATTTT.